The source of this TCR beta chain is a study of blood T cell repertoires in COVID-19. Study details: PBMCs, B-cell-depleted T cells, or T cells were the source of the cDNA or gDNA that made up the material.

V was pared by 6 bases and J by 0 bases, with 7 bases of the junction left unmatched. Germline V gene sequence: CDR1 SEHNR, CDR2 FQNEAQ (reference sequence). CDR3 length equals 15 residues. Profiling relied on immunoSEQ multiplex PCR, and the TCRdb table lists in-frame clones only, not all of them. The sample has approximately 240,000 clones, about four fifths seen once. The specimen was peripheral blood. The sequence was obtained from a man aged 45-65 years with acute or convalescent COVID-19. The J gene is TRBJ1-2, the V gene TRBV7-9; 7 bases map to TRBD1. CDR3 DNA: TGTGCCAGCAGTCTACAGGGGCACGCTAACTATGGCTACACCTTC. It specifies CASSLQGHANYGYTF.